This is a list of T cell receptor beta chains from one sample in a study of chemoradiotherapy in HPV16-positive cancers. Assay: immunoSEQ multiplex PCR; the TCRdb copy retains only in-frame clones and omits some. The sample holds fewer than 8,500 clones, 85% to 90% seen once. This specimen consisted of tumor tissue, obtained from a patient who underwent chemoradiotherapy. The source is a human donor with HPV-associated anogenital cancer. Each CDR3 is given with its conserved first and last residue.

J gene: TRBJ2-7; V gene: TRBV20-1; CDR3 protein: CSARVGPEQYF
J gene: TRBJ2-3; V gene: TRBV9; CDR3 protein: CASSDGTRGGDTQYF
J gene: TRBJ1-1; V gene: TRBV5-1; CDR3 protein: CASSPRGGLTEAFF
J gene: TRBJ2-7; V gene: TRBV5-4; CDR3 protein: CASSKRGLAGKGNEQYF
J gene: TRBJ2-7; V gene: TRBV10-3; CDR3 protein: CAISEIPGQFTYEQYF
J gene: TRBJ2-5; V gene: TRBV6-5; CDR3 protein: CASKVGEETQYF
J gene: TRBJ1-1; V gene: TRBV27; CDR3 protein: CASSLRGPGQGSLTAFF
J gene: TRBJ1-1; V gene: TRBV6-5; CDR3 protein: CAAQGQGRGTEAFF
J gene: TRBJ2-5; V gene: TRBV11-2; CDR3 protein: CASSSGTGMMAQYF
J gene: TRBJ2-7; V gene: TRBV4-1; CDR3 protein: CASSQEVGTSYEQYF
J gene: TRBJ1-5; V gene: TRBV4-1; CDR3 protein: CASSQNWWEPQHF
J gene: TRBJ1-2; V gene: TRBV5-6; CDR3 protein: CASSGYGYTF
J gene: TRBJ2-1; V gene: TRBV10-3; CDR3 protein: CAISEREYSYNEQFF
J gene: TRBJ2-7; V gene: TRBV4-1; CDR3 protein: CASSQESTVYEQYF
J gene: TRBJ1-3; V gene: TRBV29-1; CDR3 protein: CSVEQATNTIYF
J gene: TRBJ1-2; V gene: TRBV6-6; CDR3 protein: CASSPSDSYGYTF
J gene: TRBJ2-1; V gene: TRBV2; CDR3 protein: CASSVPPGAGEERNYNEQFF
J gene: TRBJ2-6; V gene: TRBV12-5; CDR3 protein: CASGRINAGQSRANVLTF
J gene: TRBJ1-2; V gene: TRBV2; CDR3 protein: CASSETPVGNGYTF
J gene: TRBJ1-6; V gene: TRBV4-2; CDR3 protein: CASSQEPTGESSPLHF
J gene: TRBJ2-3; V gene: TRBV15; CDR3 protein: CATSRGGGLNADTQYF
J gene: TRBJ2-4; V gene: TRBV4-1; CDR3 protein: CASSQVLRYF
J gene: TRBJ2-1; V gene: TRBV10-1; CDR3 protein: CASSDLAGGLKQFF
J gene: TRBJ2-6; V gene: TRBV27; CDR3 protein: CASANLSSGANVLTF
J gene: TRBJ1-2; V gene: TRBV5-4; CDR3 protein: CASSPAGDYGYTF
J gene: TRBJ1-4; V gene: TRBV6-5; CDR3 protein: CACADRLNEKLFF
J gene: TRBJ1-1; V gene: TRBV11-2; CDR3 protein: CASSLRGANTEAFF
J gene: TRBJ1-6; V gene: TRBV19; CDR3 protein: CASSWGQNNSPLHF